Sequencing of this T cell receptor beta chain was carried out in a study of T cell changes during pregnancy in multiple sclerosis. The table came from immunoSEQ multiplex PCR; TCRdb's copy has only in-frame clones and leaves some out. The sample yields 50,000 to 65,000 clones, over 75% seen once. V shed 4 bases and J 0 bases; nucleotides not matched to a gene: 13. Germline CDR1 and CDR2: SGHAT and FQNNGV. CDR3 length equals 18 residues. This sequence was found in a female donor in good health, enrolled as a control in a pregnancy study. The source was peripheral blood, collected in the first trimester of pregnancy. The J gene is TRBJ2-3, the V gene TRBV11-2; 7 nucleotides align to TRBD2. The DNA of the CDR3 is TGTGCCAGCAGCTCGATGCCTAGCGGATTCTCTAGCACAGATACGCAGTATTTT. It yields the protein CASSSMPSGFSSTDTQYF.